This T cell receptor (beta chain) comes out of a study of blood T cell repertoires in COVID-19. Study as a whole: The United States, Italy and Spain provided the acute and convalescent COVID-19 samples. T cells, B-cell-depleted T cells, or PBMCs supplied cDNA or gDNA.

Original processing methods: Estimates of nucleated cell counts were drawn from the amplification of reference gene primers. Generated by immunoSEQ multiplex PCR, the TCRdb table keeps only in-frame clones and is missing some. The V and J calls and clone size come from that table; D and trimming were worked out from the DNA. In the table there are about 310,000 clones, about 85% of which are singletons. There are 15 residues in the CDR3. V gave up 1 base and J gave up 3 bases; unmatched junction bases: 5. Germline CDR1 PRHDT, CDR2 FYEKMQ (reference sequence). The chain is built from TRBV13 and TRBJ1-1, with 7 nucleotides matching TRBD1. The sequence came from a man aged 18 to 30 with active or convalescent COVID-19. Sequencing was performed on peripheral blood. In nucleotides, the CDR3 is TGTGCCAGCAGCTTAGTCGGCAGGGGGGACACTGAAGCTTTCTTT. Protein product: CASSLVGRGDTEAFF.